Each of the 13 T cell receptor beta chains below was sequenced from the same sample in a study of shared clonotypes between healthy human individuals. Profiling relied on immunoSEQ multiplex PCR, and the TCRdb table lists in-frame clones only, not all of them. The sample yields about half a million clones, about 76% seen once. What was sequenced was PBMCs. Receptors were obtained from a woman aged 40 to 50 in good health. Some clones in this sample may be carry-over from other donors' samples.

This chain links TRBV19 with TRBJ1-4, with D maybe TRBD1 (5 bases). There are 11 residues in the CDR3. Between the trimmed V and J ends, which lost 7 bases and 7 bases, there was a span of 7 bases. In germline, CDR1 is LNHDA, CDR2 SQIVND (reference sequence). The CDR3 nucleotides read TGTGCCAGTATGAGGGGTGAAAAACTGTTTTTT. Translating it yields CASMRGEKLFF.

V gene TRBV7-3 combines with J gene TRBJ1-4; D ambiguous. The V end was cut by 5 bases, the J end by 3 bases, with 16 bases between. This CDR3 contains 16 residues. CDR1 SGHTA and CDR2 FQGTGA come from the germline V gene. The CDR3 sequence is CASSRPQEVANEKLFF. The CDR3 nucleotides are TGTGCCAGCAGCCGCCCCCAGGAGGTAGCTAATGAAAAACTGTTTTTT.

The CDR3 nucleotides read TGTGCCAGCAGTTTGGGGACTCGGTATGGCTACACCTTC. It encodes CASSLGTRYGYTF. The V and J genes are TRBV28 and TRBJ1-2; D is perhaps TRBD1 (5 bases). The V end lost 3 bases, the J end lost 5 bases, and 10 bases lay between the germline ends. This CDR3 is built from 13 residues. The germline V gene has CDR1 MDHEN and CDR2 SYDVKM.

The chain carries TRBV6-5 and TRBJ1-2; 8 nucleotides agree with TRBD1. This CDR3 has 13 amino acids. The germline gives CDR1 MNHEY, CDR2 SVGAGI. V dropped 6 bases and J dropped 2; count of bases not matched to a gene: 2. As DNA, the CDR3 is TGTGCCAGCAGGAGACAGGGGAACTATGGCTACACCTTC. Its protein is CASRRQGNYGYTF.

The chain is built from TRBV7-9 and TRBJ1-1; D may be TRBD1 (6 bases). The CDR3 extends over 15 amino acids. V lost 8 bases and J lost 0, with 16 bases in between. The germline V gene has CDR1 SEHNR and CDR2 FQNEAQ (reference sequence). The CDR3 DNA reads TGTGCCAGCCGACCGACACAGGGCTTGAACACTGAAGCTTTCTTT. Its translation is CASRPTQGLNTEAFF.

This clone was counted many times. This chain connects TRBV19 to TRBJ2-7; 11 positions match TRBD2. V dropped 6 bases and J dropped 6; count of bases not matched to a gene: 7. The CDR3 has 14 residues. The V gene's germline CDR1 is LNHDA and CDR2 SQIVND (reference sequence). In DNA form, the CDR3 reads TGTGCCAGTAGGGACGGAGGGACTAGCGGCGAGCAGTACTTC. Residues: CASRDGGTSGEQYF. Full variable domain (missing parts from reference TRBV19 and TRBJ2-7): DGGITQSPKYLFRKEGQNVTLSCEQNLNHDAMYWYRQDPGQGLRLIYYSQIVNDFQKGDIAEGYSVSREKKESFPLTVTSAQKNPTAFYLCASRDGGTSGEQYFGPGTRLTVT.

The rearrangement joins TRBV7-2 to TRBJ2-5, with a weak D call TRBD1 (6 bases). The germline V gene has CDR1 SGHTA and CDR2 FQGNSA. V was pared by 4 bases and J by 5 bases, with 11 bases between. The CDR3 has 13 amino acids. CDR3 sequence reads: CASSYDRRETQYF. CDR3 DNA sequence: TGTGCCAGCAGCTACGACAGGCGCGAGACCCAGTACTTC.

The chain links TRBV10-3 to TRBJ2-7; tentatively, D is TRBD1 (6 bases). Germline V gene sequence: CDR1 ENHRY, CDR2 SYGVKD. V shed 8 bases and J shed 0 bases, with 26 bases lying between them. The CDR3 is made up of 18 amino acids. CDR3 coding DNA: TGTGCCATCGCCGAAGTGCACAGGGAAATTAGGTTCTCCTACGAGCAGTACTTC. Residues: CAIAEVHREIRFSYEQYF.

This chain joins TRBV5-4 and TRBJ2-1, with TRBD2 matching 9 bases. The germline gives CDR1 SGHNT, CDR2 YYREEE (reference sequence). The CDR3 sequence is 15 residues long. V lost 2 bases, J lost 4 bases, and 4 bases stayed unmatched. CDR3 protein: CASSLKLAGYNEQFF. The CDR3 DNA reads as TGTGCCAGCAGCTTAAAGCTAGCGGGGTACAATGAGCAGTTCTTC.

The genes are TRBV5-4 and TRBJ2-1; TRBD2 aligns across 8 bases. The CDR3 is 16 residues long. Germline values: CDR1 SGHNT, CDR2 YYREEE (reference sequence). V dropped 4 bases and J dropped 4; count of bases not matched to a gene: 10. CDR3 region: CASSTSGGPRYNEQFF. The CDR3 DNA is TGTGCCAGCAGCACTTCGGGAGGGCCGAGGTACAATGAGCAGTTCTTC. The whole variable domain, remainder taken from reference TRBV5-4 and TRBJ2-1, is ETGVTQSPTHLIKTRGQQVTLRCSSQSGHNTVSWYQQALGQGPQFIFQYYREEENGRGNFPPRFSGLQFPNYSSELNVNALELDDSALYLCASSTSGGPRYNEQFFGPGTRLTVL.

The chain couples TRBV4-1 to TRBJ2-7; 13 positions agree with TRBD2. V shed 0 bases and J 4 bases; nucleotides not matched to a gene: 6. The CDR3 is 17 residues long. Germline V gene data show CDR1 as MGHRA and CDR2 as YSYEKL. CDR3 region: CASSQDGLAGESYEQYF. The CDR3 nucleotides read TGCGCCAGCAGCCAAGACGGACTAGCGGGAGAGTCTTACGAGCAGTACTTC.

This clone was seen once. V gene TRBV10-3 combines with J gene TRBJ2-7; 7 bases fit TRBD1. In germline, CDR1 is ENHRY, CDR2 SYGVKD. J gave up 3 bases and V 6 bases, and 5 bases lay outside the gene matches. CDR3 length: 13 residues. CDR3 DNA sequence: TGTGCCATCAGAGCTGGGACAGACTACGAGCAGTACTTC. This codes for CAIRAGTDYEQYF.

This clone was detected ten times or more. This chain connects TRBV5-1 to TRBJ2-2; 12 bases map to TRBD2. Germline loops: CDR1 SGHRS, CDR2 YFSETQ. The CDR3 runs 16 residues. V lost 4 bases, J lost 2 bases, and 3 bases stayed unmatched. The CDR3, as DNA: TGCGCCAGCAGCCCTAGCGGGAGGGCCAACACCGGGGAGCTGTTTTTT. Translating it yields CASSPSGRANTGELFF.